The TCR beta chain described here comes from a study of shared clonotypes between healthy human individuals. The assay was immunoSEQ multiplex PCR, and TCRdb's table has in-frame clones only and misses some. The table lists 2 million or so clones, 85% to 95% of them singletons. This CDR3 region has 12 residues. From germline, CDR1 is SEHNR and CDR2 FQNEAQ (reference sequence). The germline V and J ends were trimmed by 7 bases and 1 base, with 5 bases remaining between them. Sequencing used naive CD4+ T cells sorted from blood. Specified subset: CD45RA+ positively selected. The clonotype originates from a man aged 18 to 30 in good health. This rearrangement joins TRBV7-9 to TRBJ1-5; D gene unclear. The CDR3 is CASTISNQPQHF. CDR3 in DNA: TGTGCCAGCACGATAAGCAATCAGCCCCAGCATTTT.